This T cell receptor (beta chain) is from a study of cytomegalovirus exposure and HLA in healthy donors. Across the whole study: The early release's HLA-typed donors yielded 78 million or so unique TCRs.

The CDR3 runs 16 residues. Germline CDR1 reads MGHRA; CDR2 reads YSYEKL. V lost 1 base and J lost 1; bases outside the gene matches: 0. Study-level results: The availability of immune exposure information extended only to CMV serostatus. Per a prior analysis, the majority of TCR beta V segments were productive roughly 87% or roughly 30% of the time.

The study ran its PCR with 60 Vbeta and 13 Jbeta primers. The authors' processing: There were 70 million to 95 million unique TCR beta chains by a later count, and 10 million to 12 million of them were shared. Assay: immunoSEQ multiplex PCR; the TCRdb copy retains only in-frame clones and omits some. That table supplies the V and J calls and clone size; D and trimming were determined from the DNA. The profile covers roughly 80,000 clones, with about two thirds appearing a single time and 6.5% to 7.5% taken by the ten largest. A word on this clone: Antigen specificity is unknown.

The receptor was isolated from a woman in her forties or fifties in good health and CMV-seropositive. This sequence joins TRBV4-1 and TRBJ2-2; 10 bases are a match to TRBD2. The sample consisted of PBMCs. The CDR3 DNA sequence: TGCGCCAGCAGCCAAGGACTAGCGGGGAACACCGGGGAGCTGTTTTTT. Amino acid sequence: CASSQGLAGNTGELFF.